This T cell receptor beta chain was recorded in a study of blood T cells in healthy people across ages. Study-wide findings and caveats: Unsorted PBMCs prevented conclusive naive versus antigen-experienced comparison.

The germline V and J ends were trimmed by 4 bases and 5 bases, with 12 bases remaining between them. Germline CDR1 and CDR2: SGHRS and YFSETQ. CDR3 length: 13 residues. This clonotype was counted between two and nine times. Its matching antigen is unknown. Combining a sample-barcoded 5' primer with a J-beta primer mix, a second PCR ran for roughly 7 to 12 cycles. From the 5' RACE reads, TCRdb called clonotypes with MiXCR, one entry per CDR3 protein. The table records hundreds of thousands of distinct CDR3 sequences, 21% of them present only once. The genes are TRBV5-1 and TRBJ2-5; D uncertain. The sequence came from an older man in good health. The specimen was blood. CDR3 sequence (DNA): TGCGCCAGCAGCAATACAATCCAGGAGACCCAGTACTTC. This gives the protein CASSNTIQETQYF.